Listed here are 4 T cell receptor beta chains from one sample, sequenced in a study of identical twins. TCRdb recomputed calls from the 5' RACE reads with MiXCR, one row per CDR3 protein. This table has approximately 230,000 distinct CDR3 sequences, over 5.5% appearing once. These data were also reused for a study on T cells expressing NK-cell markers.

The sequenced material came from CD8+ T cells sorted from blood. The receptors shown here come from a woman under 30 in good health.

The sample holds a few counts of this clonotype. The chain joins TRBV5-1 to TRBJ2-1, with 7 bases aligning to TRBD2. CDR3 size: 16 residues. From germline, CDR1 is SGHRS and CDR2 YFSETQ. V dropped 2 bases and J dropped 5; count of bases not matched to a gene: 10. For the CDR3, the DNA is TGCGCCAGCAGCTTCGATCCCCGGACTAGAGACAATGAGCAGTTCTTC. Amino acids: CASSFDPRTRDNEQFF.

The CDR3 region has the DNA TGTGCCAGCAGCCTGTACAGGGAGACCCAGTACTTC. Its protein is CASSLYRETQYF. The chain recombines TRBV3-1 with TRBJ2-5; weak D call: TRBD1 (5 bases). Germline-derived CDR1 and CDR2 are LGHDT and YNNKEL (reference sequence). V was cut by 4 bases and J by 5 bases, with 8 bases left in between. The CDR3 totals 12 residues.

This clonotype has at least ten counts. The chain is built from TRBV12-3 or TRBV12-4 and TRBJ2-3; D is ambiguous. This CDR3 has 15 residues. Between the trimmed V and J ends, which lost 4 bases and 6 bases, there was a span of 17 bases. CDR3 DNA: TGTGCCAGCAGTTCACCCTCGACCACGTCGGATACGCAGTATTTT. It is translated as CASSSPSTTSDTQYF.

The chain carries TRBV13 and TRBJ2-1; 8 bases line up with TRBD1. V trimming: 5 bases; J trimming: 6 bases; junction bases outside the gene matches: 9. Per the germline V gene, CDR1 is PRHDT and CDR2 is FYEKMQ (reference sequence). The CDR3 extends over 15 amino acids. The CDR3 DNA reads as TGTGCCAGCAGCGCCCGGACAGGGAGAGTCAATGAGCAGTTCTTC. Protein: CASSARTGRVNEQFF.